Detailed here is one T cell receptor (beta chain). The CDR3 spans 16 residues. CDR1 LGHNA and CDR2 YNFKEQ come from the germline V gene. V lost 3 bases, J lost 7 bases, and 7 bases stayed unmatched. The PCR employed 60 Vbeta primers together with 13 Jbeta primers. Method: immunoSEQ multiplex PCR; TCRdb's copy keeps in-frame clones and lacks some. The table includes 190,000 or so clones, around 83% detected once. The data originate from a study of cytomegalovirus exposure and HLA in healthy donors. V is TRBV4-2 and J is TRBJ2-3; TRBD2 matches at 13 bases. This receptor was taken from a man aged 50 to 59 in good health and CMV-seronegative. Sequenced input: PBMCs. This CDR3 reads CASSQELAGGPHTQYF. As DNA, the CDR3 is TGTGCCAGCAGCCAGGAACTAGCGGGAGGGCCACATACGCAGTATTTT.